This T cell receptor beta chain was profiled in a study of cytomegalovirus exposure and HLA in healthy donors. Study-level findings and limits: Likely technical artifact: a cluster of highly shared sequence variants. Earlier findings revealed that most TCR beta V segments proved productive either about 87% or about 30% of the time. The study reported that TCR beta sequences accurately predicted HLA-A and HLA-B alleles in most subjects.

This CDR3 is 15 amino acids long. The germline gives CDR1 MNHEY, CDR2 SMNVEV (reference sequence). V gave up 5 bases and J gave up 2 bases, with 13 bases separating them. This clone was counted a single time. Its antigen remains unidentified. Vbeta (60) and Jbeta (13) primers were used in the PCR. The protocol was immunoSEQ multiplex PCR, while the TCRdb copy is restricted to in-frame clones and leaves out a portion. The sample contains roughly 130,000 clones, approximately 78% of which appear only once. This chain uses TRBV27 with TRBJ1-5, with D possibly being TRBD1 (5 bases). The receptor's source is a woman aged 40 to 50 in good health and CMV-seropositive. The sample comprised PBMCs. DNA for the CDR3: TGTGCCAGCAGTCCGCTAGACAGCCGCAATCAGCCCCAGCATTTT. Translated, it gives CASSPLDSRNQPQHF.